This TCR beta chain was recovered during a study of regulatory T cells in long-lasting Graves disease. Study results and limitations: Persistent cases favored TRBV28, TRBJ1-2 and TRBJ2-5. Investigators studied peripheral blood only, not thyroid tissue.

This clonotype was found many times. Its antigen is not identified. Construction of TCR beta libraries relied on iRepertoire HTBI primers and on Arm-PCR targeting CDR3 regions. Each CDR3 protein gets one entry after TCRdb re-called the multiplex PCR reads with MiXCR. The table lists about 420,000 distinct CDR3 sequences, roughly a quarter of them singletons. V lost 3 bases and J lost 5, with 13 bases in between. Germline CDR1 is MDHEN and CDR2 is SYDVKM. The CDR3 is 14 amino acids. Time point in this sample: persistent/refractory GD, antithyroid drugs over 5 years with positive TRAb. Generation of the TCR library employed RNA extracted from PBMCs.

This receptor was obtained from a female donor with Graves disease. This chain uses TRBV28 with TRBJ2-5; D is possibly TRBD1 or TRBD2 (5 bases each). The material was peripheral blood mononuclear cells (PBMCs), obtained when the disease was refractory, from a patient treated with antithyroid drugs. The CDR3 coding sequence is TGTGCCAGCAGTTTTGGTCAGGGACGGGAGACCCAGTACTTC. Protein sequence: CASSFGQGRETQYF. Looking up the rest from reference TRBV28 and TRBJ2-5 gives the full variable domain: DVKVTQSSRYLVKRTGEKVFLECVQDMDHENMFWYRQDPGLGLRLIYFSYDVKMKEKGDIPEGYSVSREKKERFSLILESASTNQTSMYLCASSFGQGRETQYFGPGTRLLVL.